What follows are 13 T cell receptor beta chains derived from one specimen sequenced in a study of shared clonotypes between healthy human individuals. TCRdb's copy holds only in-frame clones and misses some; the assay was immunoSEQ multiplex PCR. The sample carries about 1.1 million clones, 75% to 85% recorded once. The specimen sequenced was memory CD4+ T cells from PBMCs. As for subset: CD45RA-negative fraction. Every receptor here comes from a man between 18 and 35 years old in good health. Some clones in this sample may be carry-over from other donors' samples.

This chain connects TRBV13 to TRBJ2-6, with D unclear. CDR1 and CDR2 (germline): PRHDT, FYEKMQ (reference sequence). The CDR3 covers 14 residues. V dropped 5 bases and J dropped 4 bases, with 9 bases sitting between them. Here the CDR3 DNA reads TGTGCCAGCAGCCCGTCGTCGGGGGCCAACGTCCTGACTTTC. Protein: CASSPSSGANVLTF.

The V and J genes are TRBV7-2 and TRBJ2-7; TRBD2 might be the D (6 bases). V was cut by 7 bases and J by 3 bases, with 19 bases left in between. The CDR3 is 15 residues long. The V gene's germline CDR1 is SGHTA and CDR2 FQGNSA. CDR3 sequence: CASTKGGARGYEQYF. CDR3 bases: TGTGCCAGCACAAAGGGCGGGGCACGGGGCTACGAGCAGTACTTC.

Note on this clone: This clone may be a read error of a much larger clone one base away. V gene TRBV7-2 combines with J gene TRBJ2-5; 9 positions match TRBD2. The CDR3 totals 13 residues. Germline CDR1 and CDR2: SGHTA and FQGNSA. Trimming cost V 7 bases and J 5 bases; bases outside gene matches: 5. In DNA, the CDR3 is TGTGCCAGCACCCGCGGGAGGGTGGAGACCCAGTACTTC. This encodes CASTRGRVETQYF. The whole variable domain, remainder taken from reference TRBV7-2 and TRBJ2-5, is GAGVSQSPSNKVTEKGKDVELRCDPISGHTALYWYRQSLGQGLEFLIYFQGNSAPDKSGLPSDRFSAERTGGSVSTLTIQRTQQEDSAVYLCASTRGRVETQYFGPGTRLLVL.

In its sample, this clone was seen many times. The chain is built from TRBV25-1 and TRBJ1-6; possibly TRBD1 for D (5 bases). Germline V CDR1 and CDR2: MGHDK, SYGVNS. This CDR3 contains 16 residues. The V and J ends lost 7 bases and 7 bases respectively, with 20 bases between them. This CDR3 is CASTPSGARRNSPLHF. Written as DNA, the CDR3 is TGTGCCAGCACCCCTTCCGGGGCCCGGAGGAATTCACCCCTCCACTTT.

The chain links TRBV30 to TRBJ2-7; 9 nucleotides line up with TRBD1. The CDR3 runs to 16 residues. Losses at the gene ends were 5 bases for V and 4 bases for J; bases not matched to a gene: 15. In germline, CDR1 is GTSNPN, CDR2 SVGIG (reference sequence). In DNA, the CDR3 is TGTGCCTGGTCTCATTCACTCGGACAGGGGATTTACGAGCAGTACTTC. Translation: CAWSHSLGQGIYEQYF.

The chain uses TRBV21-1 and TRBJ2-7; the table names TRBD2, a call not compared with the DNA. TRBV21-1 is a listed pseudogene. CDR3 size: 18 residues. The CDR3 reads CASSPRLAGVATSYEQYF. The CDR3, as DNA: TGTGCCAGCAGCCCGCGACTAGCGGGCGTAGCCACGTCATACGAGCAGTACTTC.

This clone showed up many times. V usage is TRBV6-6 and J usage is TRBJ1-5; no clear D gene. Trimming left V 6 bases short and J 2 bases short, with 14 bases between. This CDR3 is built from 15 residues. Looked up from germline, CDR1 is MNHNY and CDR2 is SVGAGI (reference sequence). CDR3 nucleotide sequence: TGTGCCAGCAGGTCGCCGGGAAGGGGCAATCAGCCCCAGCATTTT. Protein sequence: CASRSPGRGNQPQHF.

V gene TRBV15 combines with J gene TRBJ2-5, with 10 bases that match TRBD2. The V and J ends lost 1 base and 0 bases, in that order; junction bases with no gene match: 2. The CDR3 has 16 amino acids. CDR1 and CDR2 (germline): LNHNV, YYDKDF (reference sequence). CDR3 in amino acids: CATSRGTSGNQETQYF. Written as DNA, the CDR3 is TGTGCCACCAGCAGAGGTACTAGCGGGAACCAAGAGACCCAGTACTTC.

This chain joins TRBV2 and TRBJ1-4; 8 bases align to TRBD1. V was clipped by 4 bases and J by 6 bases; unmatched bases: 4. Germline CDR1 reads SNHLY; CDR2 reads FYNNEI. The CDR3 extends over 14 amino acids. CDR3 region: CASSGDRWDEKLFF. CDR3 DNA sequence: TGTGCCAGCAGTGGGGACAGGTGGGATGAAAAACTGTTTTTT.

The table lists this clone with a count of one. This chain links TRBV18 with TRBJ1-5, with TRBD1 matching over 7 bases. CDR3 length: 15 amino acids. With V trimmed by 5 bases and J by 7 bases, 11 bases remained unmatched. Germline CDR1 is KGHSH and CDR2 is LQKENI. The CDR3 DNA sequence: TGTGCCAGCTCAGTGCAAAGGGGGCAGGGACAGCCCCAGCATTTT. This encodes CASSVQRGQGQPQHF.

V usage is TRBV5-1 and J usage is TRBJ1-3; the D gene is possibly TRBD1 (6 bases). Looked up from germline, CDR1 is SGHRS and CDR2 is YFSETQ. Trimming took off 4 bases at V and 0 bases at J, with 14 bases between the two ends. The CDR3 extends over 16 amino acids. The DNA of the CDR3 is TGCGCCAGCAGCCTTGGACAGCCTCGCTCTGGAAACACCATATATTTT. Encoded protein: CASSLGQPRSGNTIYF.

V is TRBV6-1 and J is TRBJ1-5, with 9 bases matching TRBD1. This CDR3 contains 17 residues. CDR1 is MNHNS, CDR2 SASEGT, per germline. The J segment lost 7 bases and the V segment lost 2 bases, leaving 12 bases of the junction unmatched. The CDR3 protein is CASSEIRGTGLGQPQHF. DNA of the CDR3: TGTGCCAGCAGTGAAATTCGGGGGACAGGGCTTGGACAGCCCCAGCATTTT.

V usage is TRBV7-2 and J usage is TRBJ2-1; TRBD2 agrees at 9 bases. The germline CDR1 and CDR2 sequences are SGHTA and FQGNSA. CDR3 length: 15 residues. Trimming cost V 6 bases and J 4 bases; bases outside gene matches: 7. The CDR3 DNA is TGTGCCAGCAGTCAAGGACTAGCGAGGTACAATGAGCAGTTCTTC. This gives the protein CASSQGLARYNEQFF.